This TCR beta chain was sequenced for a study of beta chain features in type 1 diabetes. Study summary: Examination spanned 100 million to 130 million sorted cells from all samples.

The CDR3 is made up of 13 amino acids. Trimming at V came to 5 bases and at J to 4 bases, leaving 4 bases not matched to a gene. Germline values: CDR1 SGHTA, CDR2 FQGNSA. cDNA synthesis used the whole RNA isolate, giving expressed TCRB sequences. Clones were sequenced by immunoSEQ multiplex PCR, and TCRdb holds only the in-frame ones, with some missing. The sample lists 860,000 or so clones, 15% to 20% occurring once. Turning to this clone: Its antigen is undetermined.

Overall study findings and caveats: Diminished insertions and augmented deletions at VDJ junctions characterized type 1 diabetes patients.

V and J are TRBV7-2 and TRBJ1-2, with TRBD1 matching over 7 bases. The receptor was derived from a woman between 18 and 29 years old in good health. The sequencing input was naive CD4+ T cells from blood. CDR3 nucleotide sequence: TGTGCCAGCAGCCATGGGACAGCCTATGGCTACACCTTC. This sequence encodes CASSHGTAYGYTF.